Shown below are 18 T cell receptor beta chains from a single sample sequenced in a study of blood T cell repertoires in COVID-19. The table came from immunoSEQ multiplex PCR; TCRdb's copy has only in-frame clones and leaves some out. Among some 320,000 clones listed, around 87% were seen once. Sample: peripheral blood. Receptors originate from a woman between 45 and 65 years old who had recovered from COVID-19.

This clone came up once. V usage is TRBV6-2 or TRBV6-3 and J usage is TRBJ1-5, with 11 bases aligning to TRBD1. CDR3 length equals 20 residues. The V segment lost 4 bases and the J segment 0 bases; nucleotides outside the gene matches: 14. Germline V gene data show CDR1 as MNHEY and CDR2 as SVGEGT. CDR3 coding DNA: TGTGCCAGCAGTTCGCCCAACGGACAGGGGGCCTTTCTTAGCAATCAGCCCCAGCATTTT. Translation gives CASSSPNGQGAFLSNQPQHF.

V usage is TRBV18 and J usage is TRBJ2-7; TRBD2 aligns across 15 bases. The CDR3 covers 18 residues. Germline V gene sequence: CDR1 KGHSH, CDR2 LQKENI. Germline trimming cut 2 bases from V and 1 base from J; bases unmatched to any gene: 6. The CDR3 reads CASSPGTGTSGRSYEQYF. For the CDR3, the DNA is TGTGCCAGCTCACCAGGAACCGGGACTAGCGGGAGGTCCTACGAGCAGTACTTC. Full variable domain (rest looked up from reference TRBV18 and TRBJ2-7): NAGVMQNPRHLVRRRGQEARLRCSPMKGHSHVYWYRQLPEEGLKFMVYLQKENIIDESGMPKERFSAEFPKEGPSILRIQQVVRGDSAAYFCASSPGTGTSGRSYEQYFGPGTRLTVT.

The genes are TRBV4-2 and TRBJ2-1; TRBD1 matches 8 bases. With V trimmed by 0 bases and J by 7 bases, 8 bases remained unmatched. This CDR3 region has 16 residues. Germline assignment: CDR1 LGHNA and CDR2 YNFKEQ. DNA of the CDR3: TGTGCCAGCAGCCAAGATGTCCAGGGGGCGCGGAATGAGCAGTTCTTC. Translated, it gives CASSQDVQGARNEQFF.

This chain links TRBV27 with TRBJ2-7, with D possibly matching TRBD1 (6 bases). The CDR3 extends over 15 amino acids. With 5 bases removed from V and 0 bases from J, the gap between germline ends came to 14 bases. The germline CDR1 and CDR2 sequences are MNHEY and SMNVEV (reference sequence). In nucleotides, the CDR3 is TGTGCCAGCAGTCCAGGGGCCGGGGCCTCCTACGAGCAGTACTTC. Protein: CASSPGAGASYEQYF.

This chain joins TRBV5-4 and TRBJ1-1; the match to TRBD1 covers 7 bases. In germline, CDR1 is SGHNT, CDR2 YYREEE (reference sequence). Trimming cost V 3 bases and J 5 bases; bases outside gene matches: 13. The CDR3 has 16 residues. CDR3 DNA: TGTGCCAGCAGCTCCCTCCTGACAGGGATCGGAACTGAAGCTTTCTTT. Amino acid sequence: CASSSLLTGIGTEAFF.

The gene calls are TRBV10-3 and TRBJ1-2; a possible D gene is TRBD1 (6 bases). V lost 5 bases to trimming and J lost 7 bases, with 11 bases between them. Germline V CDR1 and CDR2: ENHRY, SYGVKD. CDR3 length: 12 residues. CDR3 amino acids: CAISSGTSGYTF. The CDR3 coding sequence is TGTGCCATCAGTTCAGGGACAAGTGGCTACACCTTC.

The chain has TRBV9 and TRBJ2-1; 9 bases agree with TRBD2. Germline V gives CDR1 SGDLS, CDR2 YYNGEE. V dropped 3 bases and J dropped 7; count of bases not matched to a gene: 5. There are 14 residues in the CDR3. The DNA of the CDR3 is TGTGCCAGCAGCGGGCGGGAGGGTGGAAATGAGCAGTTCTTC. It is translated as CASSGREGGNEQFF.

The chain uses TRBV20-1 and TRBJ1-2; D gene uncertain. Germline V gene lookup returns CDR1 DFQATT and CDR2 SNEGSKA (reference sequence). Trimming stripped 3 bases from V and 0 bases from J, with 14 bases between. The CDR3 is 15 amino acids. The CDR3 nucleotides are TGCAGTGCTAGTTCCCAGTCGTACGCTAACTATGGCTACACCTTC. It translates to CSASSQSYANYGYTF.

The chain is built from TRBV9 and TRBJ2-4; a weak D match, TRBD2 (6 bases). Germline CDR1 is SGDLS and CDR2 is YYNGEE. The CDR3 runs 15 residues. Trimming left V 0 bases short and J 7 bases short, with 14 bases between. The CDR3 protein is CASSVGGDARNIQYF. The CDR3 bases are TGTGCCAGCAGCGTAGGGGGGGACGCCCGCAACATTCAGTACTTC.

V gene TRBV24-1 combines with J gene TRBJ2-1; tentative D call: TRBD2 (7 bases). The germline gives CDR1 KGHDR, CDR2 SFDVKD. The CDR3 extends over 14 amino acids. Trimming took 2 bases from V and 15 from J, leaving 19 bases between them. For the CDR3, the DNA is TGTGCCACCAGTGATTCAAGCGGTGGTGGGGGGGCGTTCTTC. Translating it yields CATSDSSGGGGAFF.

Of note for this clone: The same CDR3 is also encoded by other DNA sequences in this sample. This chain uses TRBV19 with TRBJ2-7; D perhaps matches TRBD2 (6 bases). This CDR3 is 14 amino acids long. CDR1 and CDR2 from the germline V gene are LNHDA and SQIVND (reference sequence). V dropped 3 bases and J dropped 1 base, with 10 bases sitting between them. CDR3 bases: TGTGCCAGTAGTATGGGACTCCTTTCCTACGAGCAGTACTTC. This codes for CASSMGLLSYEQYF.

V and J are TRBV19 and TRBJ2-5; a possible D gene is TRBD1 (5 bases). Trimming left V 5 bases short and J 2 bases short, with 12 bases between. Germline CDR1 is LNHDA and CDR2 is SQIVND (reference sequence). This CDR3 spans 14 amino acids. The DNA for the CDR3 is TGTGCCAGTAGTCGGCGACAGATGCAAGAGACCCAGTACTTC. Its protein is CASSRRQMQETQYF.

On this clone: The identical CDR3 is also encoded by other nucleotide sequences in the sample. This chain uses TRBV5-1 with TRBJ1-1, with 7 bases matching TRBD1. Trimming at V came to 3 bases and at J to 0 bases, leaving 5 bases not matched to a gene. There are 15 residues in the CDR3. The V gene's germline CDR1 is SGHRS and CDR2 YFSETQ. The DNA of the CDR3 is TGCGCCAGCAGCTCCCCCACAGGGGTGAACACTGAAGCTTTCTTT. This sequence encodes CASSSPTGVNTEAFF.

This clone showed up just once. The chain joins TRBV5-5 to TRBJ1-1; 7 nucleotides align to TRBD1. Germline CDR1 and CDR2: SGHKS and YYEKEE (reference sequence). This CDR3 has 16 residues. V lost 0 bases, J lost 5 bases, and 10 bases stayed unmatched. CDR3 nucleotide sequence: TGTGCCAGCAGCTTGGTAGGGGGCCCCTCGTTTACTGAAGCTTTCTTT. Amino acids: CASSLVGGPSFTEAFF.

The rearrangement uses TRBV19 and TRBJ1-3; a possible D gene is TRBD1 (6 bases). The CDR3 has 13 amino acids. The V and J ends lost 6 bases and 3 bases respectively, with 9 bases between them. Germline CDR1 reads LNHDA; CDR2 reads SQIVND (reference sequence). Here the CDR3 DNA reads TGTGCCAGTAGCCGGACAGTTGGAAACACCATATATTTT. It specifies CASSRTVGNTIYF.

The chain carries TRBV19 and TRBJ1-2; tentatively, D is TRBD1 (5 bases). The germline CDR1 and CDR2 sequences are LNHDA and SQIVND (reference sequence). CDR3 length: 13 residues. V lost 7 bases and J lost 4, with 13 bases in between. The DNA for the CDR3 is TGTGCCAGTAAAGTGCAGGGCAGCTATGGCTACACCTTC. Translation gives CASKVQGSYGYTF.

J is TRBJ1-1 and V is TRBV5-1, with D tentatively TRBD1 (6 bases). The V and J ends lost 4 bases and 6 bases respectively, with 19 bases between them. CDR1 and CDR2 (germline): SGHRS, YFSETQ. This CDR3 contains 15 residues. This chain's CDR3 is CASSLGQLEIAEAFF. The CDR3 nucleotides are TGCGCCAGCAGCCTAGGACAGCTTGAAATCGCTGAAGCTTTCTTT.

This clone was counted once. The J gene is TRBJ1-3, the V gene TRBV5-6, with 7 nucleotides matching TRBD1. Trimming removed 4 bases from V and 0 bases from J; junction bases left unmatched: 7. This CDR3 is 16 amino acids long. The germline V gene has CDR1 SGHDT and CDR2 YYEEEE. Here the CDR3 DNA reads TGTGCCAGCAGCGACCGACAGGGTCTCTCTGGAAACACCATATATTTT. Amino acids: CASSDRQGLSGNTIYF.